What follows is one TCR beta chain and its context. What it binds is not known. This specimen comes from a study of T cell responses to AZD1222 COVID-19 vaccine. Whole-study findings and limits: It should be noted that donors were predominantly white British and more often female, and clonal diversity was possibly underestimated. Spike was spanned by vaccine-associated CD4 TCRs, with dominance at 160-218 and 743-854. It was only a handful of AZD1222 recipients who were seropositive at baseline. The peak T cell response came first, and repertoires were sampled only after it.

The data were produced by immunoSEQ multiplex PCR, yet TCRdb's version contains in-frame clones alone and is incomplete. The table records around 78,000 clones, approximately 87% of them present only once. This CDR3 contains 15 residues. CDR1 is LNHDA and CDR2 is SQIVND in the germline V gene (reference sequence). The V segment lost 2 bases and the J segment 8 bases; nucleotides outside the gene matches: 6. This receptor was obtained from an adult who received the AZD1222 COVID-19 vaccine. Here the sequenced sample was peripheral blood, taken 28 days after the second AZD1222 dose. V and J are TRBV19 and TRBJ2-2; 9 bases map to TRBD1. CDR3 amino acids: CASSILTGGTGELFF. CDR3 nucleotides: TGTGCCAGTAGTATATTGACAGGGGGGACTGGGGAGCTGTTTTTT.